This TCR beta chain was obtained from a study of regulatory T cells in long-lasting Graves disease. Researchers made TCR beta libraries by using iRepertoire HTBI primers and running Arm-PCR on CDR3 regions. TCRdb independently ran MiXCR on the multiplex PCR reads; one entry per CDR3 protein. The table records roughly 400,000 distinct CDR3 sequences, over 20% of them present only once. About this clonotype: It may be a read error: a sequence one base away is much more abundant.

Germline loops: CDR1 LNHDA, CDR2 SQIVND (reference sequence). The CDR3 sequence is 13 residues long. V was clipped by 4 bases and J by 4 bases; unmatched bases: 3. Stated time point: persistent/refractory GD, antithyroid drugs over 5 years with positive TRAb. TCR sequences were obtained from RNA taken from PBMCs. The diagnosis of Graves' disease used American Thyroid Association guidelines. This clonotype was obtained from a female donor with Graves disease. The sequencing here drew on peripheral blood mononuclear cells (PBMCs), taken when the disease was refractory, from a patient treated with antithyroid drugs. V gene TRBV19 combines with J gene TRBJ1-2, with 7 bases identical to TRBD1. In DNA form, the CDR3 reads TGTGCCAGTAGTACCGGACAGGCCTATGGCTACACCTTC. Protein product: CASSTGQAYGYTF.